The sequence of this T cell receptor (beta chain) was determined in a study of T cells after yellow fever vaccination. Notes on the study in general: Contaminating bulk clonotypes could be abundant in FACS-sorted repertoires. Among all clonotypes, a small share was observed in both CD4 and CD8 compartments. Detected again after the booster were most primary-vaccination clones, at 96% CD4 and approximately 85% CD8.

At least ten counts were recorded for this clonotype. Its antigen is not identified. Trimming took off 5 bases at V and 1 base at J, with 9 bases between the two ends. Germline loops: CDR1 SGHTA, CDR2 FQGNSA. CDR3 length: 14 amino acids. UMIs were added to TCR cDNA along with a universal primer site when it was made by 5'RACE template switching. TCRdb reprocessed the 5' RACE reads with MiXCR, giving one entry per CDR3 protein. This sample has roughly 190,000 distinct CDR3 sequences, with approximately 11% found just once. The receptor comes from a man between 18 and 35 years old who received the YFV17D yellow fever vaccine. The V gene is TRBV7-2, the J gene TRBJ2-1, with D unclear. The source material was CD8+ T cells sorted from PBMCs, sampled 15 days after the yellow fever booster vaccination. CDR3 nucleotides: TGTGCCAGCAGCCCCACAGCGTCCTACAATGAGCAGTTCTTC. Its translation: CASSPTASYNEQFF.